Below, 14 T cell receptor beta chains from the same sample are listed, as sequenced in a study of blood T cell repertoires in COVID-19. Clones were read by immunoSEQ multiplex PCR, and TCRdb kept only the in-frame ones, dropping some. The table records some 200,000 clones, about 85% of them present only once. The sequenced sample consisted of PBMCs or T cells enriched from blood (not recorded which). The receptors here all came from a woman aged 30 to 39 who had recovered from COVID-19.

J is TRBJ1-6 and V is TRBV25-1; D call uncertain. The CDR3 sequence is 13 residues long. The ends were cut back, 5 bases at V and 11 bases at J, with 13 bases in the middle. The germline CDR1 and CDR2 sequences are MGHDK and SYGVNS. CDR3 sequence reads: CASSWTGGTPLHF. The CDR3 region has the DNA TGTGCCAGCAGTTGGACGGGAGGGACACCCCTCCACTTT. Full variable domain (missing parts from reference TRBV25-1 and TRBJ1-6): EADIYQTPRYLVIGTGKKITLECSQTMGHDKMYWYQQDPGMELHLIHYSYGVNSTEKGDLSSESTVSRIRTEHFPLTLESARPSHTSQYLCASSWTGGTPLHFGNGTRLTVT.

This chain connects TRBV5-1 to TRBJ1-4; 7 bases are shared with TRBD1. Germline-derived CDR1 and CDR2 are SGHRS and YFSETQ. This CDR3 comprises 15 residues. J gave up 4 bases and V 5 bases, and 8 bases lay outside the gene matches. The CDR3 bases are TGCGCCAGCAGTTTAGGGAGACAGGGTAATGAAAAACTGTTTTTT. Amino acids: CASSLGRQGNEKLFF.

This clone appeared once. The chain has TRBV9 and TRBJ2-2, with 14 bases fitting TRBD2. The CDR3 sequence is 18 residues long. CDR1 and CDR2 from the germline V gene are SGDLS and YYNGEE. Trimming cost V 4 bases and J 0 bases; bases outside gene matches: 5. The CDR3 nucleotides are TGTGCCAGCAGCTCCCGACTAGCGGGAGGGCCGAACACCGGGGAGCTGTTTTTT. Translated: CASSSRLAGGPNTGELFF.

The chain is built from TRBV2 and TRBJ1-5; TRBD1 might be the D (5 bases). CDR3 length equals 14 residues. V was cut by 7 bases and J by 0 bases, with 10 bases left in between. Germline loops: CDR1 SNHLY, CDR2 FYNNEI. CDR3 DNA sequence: TGTGCCAGCACGACAGCTTATAGCAATCAGCCCCAGCATTTT. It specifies CASTTAYSNQPQHF.

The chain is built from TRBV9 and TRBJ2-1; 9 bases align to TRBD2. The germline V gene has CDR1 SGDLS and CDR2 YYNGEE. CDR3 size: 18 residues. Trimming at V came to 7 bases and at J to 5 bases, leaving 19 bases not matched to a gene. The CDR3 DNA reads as TGTGCCAGCGCCCAGTGGGGGGTAGCGGGAGTATCGAACAATGAGCAGTTCTTC. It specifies CASAQWGVAGVSNNEQFF.

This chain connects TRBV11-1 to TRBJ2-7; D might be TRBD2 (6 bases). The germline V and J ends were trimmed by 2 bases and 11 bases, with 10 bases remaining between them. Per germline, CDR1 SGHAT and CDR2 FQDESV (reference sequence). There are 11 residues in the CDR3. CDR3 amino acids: CASSLRREKYF. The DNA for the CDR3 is TGTGCCAGCAGCTTAAGGAGGGAGAAGTACTTC.

The DNA for the CDR3 is TGCGCCAGCAGCTACGGACAGGAGAGCTCCTATAATTCACCCCTCCACTTT. Its translation: CASSYGQESSYNSPLHF. V usage is TRBV5-1 and J usage is TRBJ1-6; 7 bases fit TRBD1. Germline V gene lookup returns CDR1 SGHRS and CDR2 YFSETQ. The CDR3 consists of 17 residues. J lost 0 bases, V lost 3 bases, and 6 bases had no gene match. Complete variable domain (other parts from reference TRBV5-1 and TRBJ1-6): KAGVTQTPRYLIKTRGQQVTLSCSPISGHRSVSWYQQTPGQGLQFLFEYFSETQRNKGNFPGRFSGRQFSNSRSEMNVSTLELGDSALYLCASSYGQESSYNSPLHFGNGTRLTVT.

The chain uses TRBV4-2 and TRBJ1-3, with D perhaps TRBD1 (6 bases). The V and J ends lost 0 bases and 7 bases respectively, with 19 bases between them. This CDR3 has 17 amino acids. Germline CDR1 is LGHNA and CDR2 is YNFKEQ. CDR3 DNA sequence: TGTGCCAGCAGCCAAGAGGCGCGCGGGGGCGTCCAGAACACCATATATTTT. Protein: CASSQEARGGVQNTIYF.

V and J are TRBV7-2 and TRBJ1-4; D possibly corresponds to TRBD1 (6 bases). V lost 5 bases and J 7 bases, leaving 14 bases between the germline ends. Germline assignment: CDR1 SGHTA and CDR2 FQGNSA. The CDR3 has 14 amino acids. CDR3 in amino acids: CASSPTGFAEKLFF. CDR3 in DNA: TGTGCCAGCAGCCCCACAGGGTTTGCTGAAAAACTGTTTTTT.

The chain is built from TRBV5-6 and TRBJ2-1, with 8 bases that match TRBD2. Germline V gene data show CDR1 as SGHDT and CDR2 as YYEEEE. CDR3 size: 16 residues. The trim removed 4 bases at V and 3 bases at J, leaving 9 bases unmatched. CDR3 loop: CASSDAPGLVYNEQFF. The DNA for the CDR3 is TGTGCCAGCAGCGACGCCCCGGGACTAGTCTACAATGAGCAGTTCTTC. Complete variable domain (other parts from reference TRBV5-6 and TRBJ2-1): DAGVTQSPTHLIKTRGQQVTLRCSPKSGHDTVSWYQQALGQGPQFIFQYYEEEERQRGNFPDRFSGHQFPNYSSELNVNALLLGDSALYLCASSDAPGLVYNEQFFGPGTRLTVL.

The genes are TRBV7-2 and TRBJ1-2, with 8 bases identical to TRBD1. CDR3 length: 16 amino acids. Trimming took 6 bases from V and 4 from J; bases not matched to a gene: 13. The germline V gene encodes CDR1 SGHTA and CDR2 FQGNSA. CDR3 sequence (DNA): TGTGCCAGCAGTCCTGTTGTTGGACAGGGATCCTATGGCTACACCTTC. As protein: CASSPVVGQGSYGYTF.

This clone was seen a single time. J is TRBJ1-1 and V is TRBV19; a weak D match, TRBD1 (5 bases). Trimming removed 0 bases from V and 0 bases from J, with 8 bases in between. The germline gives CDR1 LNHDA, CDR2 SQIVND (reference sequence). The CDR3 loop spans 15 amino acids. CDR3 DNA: TGTGCCAGTAGTATAGACGCAGGGTTGAACACTGAAGCTTTCTTT. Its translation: CASSIDAGLNTEAFF. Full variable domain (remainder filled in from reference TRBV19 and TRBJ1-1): DGGITQSPKYLFRKEGQNVTLSCEQNLNHDAMYWYRQDPGQGLRLIYYSQIVNDFQKGDIAEGYSVSREKKESFPLTVTSAQKNPTAFYLCASSIDAGLNTEAFFGQGTRLTVV.

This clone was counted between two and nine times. The CDR3 here is CASSLEEGMYTEAFF. The CDR3 region has the DNA TGTGCCAGCAGCTTAGAGGAGGGGATGTACACTGAAGCTTTCTTT. The chain combines TRBV11-3 with TRBJ1-1, with D tentatively TRBD1 (5 bases). This CDR3 is built from 15 residues. Trimming took 0 bases from V and 3 from J, leaving 11 bases between them. CDR1 SGHNT and CDR2 YENEEA come from the germline V gene.

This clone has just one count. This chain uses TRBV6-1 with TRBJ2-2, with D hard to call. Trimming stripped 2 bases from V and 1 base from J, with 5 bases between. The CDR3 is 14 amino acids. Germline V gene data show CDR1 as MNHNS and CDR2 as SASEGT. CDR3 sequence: CASSEPRNTGELFF. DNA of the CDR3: TGTGCCAGCAGTGAACCCCGGAACACCGGGGAGCTGTTTTTT.